Presented here are 31 T cell receptor beta chains from one specimen sequenced in a study of blood T cell repertoires in COVID-19. Libraries were prepared by immunoSEQ multiplex PCR; TCRdb keeps only in-frame clonotypes and omits some of them. This repertoire shows 100,000 to 150,000 clones, around 82% found once; its top ten account for about a sixth. Sequencing used peripheral blood. The receptors derive from a man aged 30 to 45 with COVID-19, enrolled during active disease.

The chain links TRBV9 to TRBJ2-7; D may be TRBD2 (6 bases). The CDR3 extends over 12 amino acids. The germline V gene has CDR1 SGDLS and CDR2 YYNGEE. The ends were cut back, 4 bases at V and 13 bases at J, with 18 bases in the middle. This CDR3 is CASSQAEGPTYF. The CDR3 region has the DNA TGTGCCAGCAGCCAGGCGGAGGGCCCCACCTACTTC.

J is TRBJ2-5 and V is TRBV28; 8 bases are a match to TRBD2. Germline CDR1 is MDHEN and CDR2 is SYDVKM. The trim removed 6 bases at V and 0 bases at J, leaving 6 bases unmatched. The CDR3 length is 15 residues. CDR3 amino acids: CASSPAGAYQETQYF. CDR3 sequence (DNA): TGTGCCAGCAGCCCAGCGGGAGCGTACCAAGAGACCCAGTACTTC.

The V and J genes are TRBV27 and TRBJ2-7; 7 bases align to TRBD2. CDR1 and CDR2 (germline): MNHEY, SMNVEV (reference sequence). CDR3 length equals 13 residues. The V gene end was trimmed by 2 bases and the J gene end by 2 bases; junction bases not matched to a gene: 0. The CDR3 is CASSLRGAYEQYF. CDR3 coding DNA: TGTGCCAGCAGTTTACGGGGGGCCTACGAGCAGTACTTC.

About this clone: The sample has other DNA sequences that encode this CDR3 too. The chain couples TRBV28 to TRBJ1-2; tentative D call: TRBD1 (5 bases). Trimming shortened V by 3 bases and J by 5 bases, and 7 bases separated the two germline ends. The CDR3 extends over 12 amino acids. Germline lookup yields CDR1 MDHEN and CDR2 SYDVKM. The CDR3 sequence: CASSLGGYGYTF. CDR3 nucleotide sequence: TGTGCCAGCAGTTTGGGGGGGTATGGCTACACCTTC.

The V gene is TRBV19, the J gene TRBJ2-5; D remains unclear. There are 14 residues in the CDR3. CDR1 LNHDA and CDR2 SQIVND come from the germline V gene (reference sequence). V shed 5 bases and J shed 2 bases, with 12 bases lying between them. This chain's CDR3 is CASSPHQAQETQYF. The CDR3 region has the DNA TGTGCCAGTAGTCCCCATCAGGCTCAAGAGACCCAGTACTTC.

The rearrangement joins TRBV9 to TRBJ2-7; D possibly corresponds to TRBD1 (5 bases). Per the germline V gene, CDR1 is SGDLS and CDR2 is YYNGEE. The CDR3 loop spans 16 amino acids. Trimming removed 0 bases at V and 1 base at J, with 14 bases between. The CDR3 DNA reads as TGTGCCAGCAGCGTAGAGGCAGGGCTAGGGTCCTACGAGCAGTACTTC. Translation: CASSVEAGLGSYEQYF.

The chain is built from TRBV7-9 and TRBJ1-2; D is perhaps TRBD1 (5 bases). The ends were cut back, 4 bases at V and 3 bases at J, with 12 bases in the middle. Germline V gene lookup returns CDR1 SEHNR and CDR2 FQNEAQ (reference sequence). The CDR3 is 14 residues long. The CDR3 DNA is TGTGCCAGCAGCTCGGCAGGGTCCGACTATGGCTACACCTTC. The encoded protein is CASSSAGSDYGYTF. Full variable domain (outside the CDR3, taken from reference TRBV7-9 and TRBJ1-2): DTGVSQNPRHKITKRGQNVTFRCDPISEHNRLYWYRQTLGQGPEFLTYFQNEAQLEKSRLLSDRFSAERPKGSFSTLEIQRTEQGDSAMYLCASSSAGSDYGYTFGSGTRLTVV.

This clone was seen only a few times. The rearrangement joins TRBV5-4 to TRBJ2-7; D remains unclear. In germline, CDR1 is SGHNT, CDR2 YYREEE (reference sequence). V was shortened by 4 bases and J by 2 bases, with 16 bases between the two germline ends. The CDR3 contains 15 residues. CDR3 loop: CASSDRPRVTYEQYF. Written as DNA, the CDR3 is TGTGCCAGCAGCGATCGTCCCCGGGTCACCTACGAGCAGTACTTC. The entire variable domain, with the rest obtained from reference TRBV5-4 and TRBJ2-7, is as follows: ETGVTQSPTHLIKTRGQQVTLRCSSQSGHNTVSWYQQALGQGPQFIFQYYREEENGRGNFPPRFSGLQFPNYSSELNVNALELDDSALYLCASSDRPRVTYEQYFGPGTRLTVT.

The chain has TRBV7-9 and TRBJ2-2, with TRBD2 matching 9 bases. V gave up 2 bases and J gave up 5 bases; unmatched junction bases: 3. Germline V lookup: CDR1 SEHNR, CDR2 FQNEAQ (reference sequence). There are 15 residues in the CDR3. CDR3 DNA: TGTGCCAGCAGCTTAAGCGGGAGGCGGACCGGGGAGCTGTTTTTT. As protein: CASSLSGRRTGELFF.

The rearrangement joins TRBV6-1 to TRBJ1-5; tentative D call: TRBD1 (5 bases). Per germline, CDR1 MNHNS and CDR2 SASEGT. This CDR3 has 15 residues. Trimming stripped 5 bases from V and 4 bases from J, with 15 bases between. In DNA, the CDR3 is TGTGCCAGCAGTAACCGGGACGGGGGTAATCAGCCCCAGCATTTT. It encodes CASSNRDGGNQPQHF.

The rearrangement uses TRBV5-6 and TRBJ2-7; weak D call: TRBD2 (6 bases). V was trimmed by 1 base and J by 2 bases, leaving 7 bases between them. Germline V gene lookup returns CDR1 SGHDT and CDR2 YYEEEE. The length of the CDR3 is 13 residues. CDR3 loop: CASSLPGAYEQYF. The CDR3 region has the DNA TGTGCCAGCAGCTTGCCGGGGGCCTACGAGCAGTACTTC. Based on the CDR3 plus reference TRBV5-6 and TRBJ2-7, the full variable domain is DAGVTQSPTHLIKTRGQQVTLRCSPKSGHDTVSWYQQALGQGPQFIFQYYEEEERQRGNFPDRFSGHQFPNYSSELNVNALLLGDSALYLCASSLPGAYEQYFGPGTRLTVT.

V is TRBV30 and J is TRBJ1-6; the match to TRBD1 covers 7 bases. CDR1 GTSNPN and CDR2 SVGIG come from the germline V gene (reference sequence). The CDR3 contains 17 residues. V dropped 5 bases and J dropped 0; count of bases not matched to a gene: 10. The CDR3 coding sequence is TGTGCCTGGCGGGACAGCGGACGAAGCTCCTATAATTCACCCCTCCACTTT. It yields the protein CAWRDSGRSSYNSPLHF.

The chain has TRBV25-1 and TRBJ2-7; maybe TRBD2 (5 bases). Germline V lookup: CDR1 MGHDK, CDR2 SYGVNS. This CDR3 spans 15 amino acids. V lost 4 bases, J lost 3 bases, and 16 bases lay in between. CDR3 sequence: CASSGVRGRIYEQYF. CDR3 nucleotides: TGTGCCAGCAGTGGCGTCCGGGGAAGGATCTACGAGCAGTACTTC.

The chain joins TRBV3-1 (or the pseudogene TRBV3-2) to TRBJ1-5; 7 bases are shared with TRBD1. The CDR3 consists of 15 residues. CDR1 and CDR2 from the germline V gene are LGHDT and YNNKEL (reference sequence). The ends lost 4 bases at V and 1 base at J; junction bases unmatched: 4. The CDR3 protein is CASSPGTESNQPQHF. The CDR3 DNA sequence: TGTGCCAGCAGCCCAGGGACAGAGAGCAATCAGCCCCAGCATTTT.

This clone occurred once. The chain joins TRBV5-1 to TRBJ2-7; tentatively, D is TRBD2 (6 bases). The germline CDR1 and CDR2 sequences are SGHRS and YFSETQ. The ends were cut back, 4 bases at V and 0 bases at J, with 11 bases in the middle. The CDR3 has 14 residues. As DNA, the CDR3 is TGCGCCAGCAGCCCGGACTATTTCTCCTACGAGCAGTACTTC. This encodes CASSPDYFSYEQYF.

A single count supports this clone. The chain uses TRBV15 and TRBJ2-2; 8 bases fit TRBD2. From germline, CDR1 is LNHNV and CDR2 YYDKDF (reference sequence). Germline trimming cut 0 bases from V and 7 bases from J; bases unmatched to any gene: 10. The CDR3 contains 17 residues. CDR3 residues: CATSRDRGSGALGELFF. In DNA form, the CDR3 reads TGTGCCACCAGCAGAGATCGGGGTAGCGGGGCCCTCGGGGAGCTGTTTTTT. The full variable domain, completed using reference TRBV15 and TRBJ2-2, is DAMVIQNPRYQVTQFGKPVTLSCSQTLNHNVMYWYQQKSSQAPKLLFHYYDKDFNNEADTPDNFQSRRPNTSFCFLDIRSPGLGDTAMYLCATSRDRGSGALGELFFGEGSRLTVL.

The chain is built from TRBV9 and TRBJ2-3, with 11 bases aligning to TRBD1. The ends lost 2 bases at V and 5 bases at J; junction bases unmatched: 7. The length of the CDR3 is 16 residues. The germline CDR1 and CDR2 sequences are SGDLS and YYNGEE. CDR3 DNA: TGTGCCAGCAGCGTCCTTGGACAGGGGGCGAGAGATACGCAGTATTTT. Protein product: CASSVLGQGARDTQYF.

The CDR3 spells CASSSPGQGTYEQYF. For the CDR3, the DNA is TGTGCCAGCAGCTCTCCGGGACAGGGGACCTACGAGCAGTACTTC. The V and J genes are TRBV7-6 and TRBJ2-7, with TRBD1 matching 10 bases. Germline-derived CDR1 and CDR2 are SGHVS and FNYEAQ. Losses at the gene ends were 4 bases for V and 2 bases for J; bases not matched to a gene: 5. The CDR3 contains 15 residues.

J is TRBJ1-5 and V is TRBV20-1; D is undetermined. V lost 3 bases and J lost 2, with 2 bases in between. From germline, CDR1 is DFQATT and CDR2 SNEGSKA (reference sequence). This CDR3 has 11 residues. CDR3 sequence: CSASGNQPQHF. CDR3 nucleotide sequence: TGCAGTGCTAGCGGCAATCAGCCCCAGCATTTT.

V and J are TRBV15 and TRBJ1-4, with D perhaps matching TRBD1 (6 bases). This CDR3 comprises 16 residues. Germline CDR1 reads LNHNV; CDR2 reads YYDKDF (reference sequence). The ends were cut back, 1 base at V and 8 bases at J, with 17 bases in the middle. The CDR3 sequence: CATSRGPLGAGEKLFF. CDR3 in DNA: TGTGCCACCAGCAGAGGCCCCCTGGGGGCTGGGGAAAAACTGTTTTTT.

The chain links TRBV14 to TRBJ2-5; D is undetermined. CDR3 length: 14 amino acids. Between the trimmed V and J ends, which lost 1 base and 2 bases, there was a span of 8 bases. CDR1 SGHDN and CDR2 FVKESK come from the germline V gene. CDR3 DNA sequence: TGTGCCAGCAGCCAAGGGGCAGGTCAAGAGACCCAGTACTTC. This gives the protein CASSQGAGQETQYF.

The count of this clone is one. This sequence joins TRBV28 and TRBJ2-7, with TRBD1 matching over 9 bases. J gave up 3 bases and V 4 bases, and 7 bases lay outside the gene matches. This CDR3 contains 15 residues. Germline V lookup: CDR1 MDHEN, CDR2 SYDVKM. This CDR3 reads CASSSGTGSNYEQYF. CDR3 DNA sequence: TGTGCCAGCAGTTCGGGGACAGGGAGCAACTACGAGCAGTACTTC. Together with reference TRBV28 and TRBJ2-7, the CDR3 gives the full variable domain: DVKVTQSSRYLVKRTGEKVFLECVQDMDHENMFWYRQDPGLGLRLIYFSYDVKMKEKGDIPEGYSVSREKKERFSLILESASTNQTSMYLCASSSGTGSNYEQYFGPGTRLTVT.

This chain links TRBV7-9 with TRBJ2-1; 14 nucleotides match TRBD2. This CDR3 region has 17 residues. V lost 1 base to trimming and J lost 4 bases; unmatched junction nucleotides: 3. From germline, CDR1 is SEHNR and CDR2 FQNEAQ (reference sequence). As DNA, the CDR3 is TGTGCCAGCAGCTTAGTGCGGACTAGCGGGAGGTACAATGAGCAGTTCTTC. Translating it yields CASSLVRTSGRYNEQFF.

This clone came up once. The chain has TRBV4-1 and TRBJ2-7; TRBD2 aligns across 9 bases. The CDR3 spans 16 residues. The V gene end was trimmed by 4 bases and the J gene end by 1 base; junction bases not matched to a gene: 8. The germline CDR1 and CDR2 sequences are MGHRA and YSYEKL. The CDR3 DNA follows: TGCGCCAGCAGCCTCCTAAGCGGGGGGAGTTCCTACGAGCAGTACTTC. Translation: CASSLLSGGSSYEQYF.

V is TRBV4-1 and J is TRBJ2-7; 11 bases are shared with TRBD2. The CDR3 is 18 amino acids. Trimming cost V 3 bases and J 6 bases; bases outside gene matches: 16. CDR1 MGHRA and CDR2 YSYEKL come from the germline V gene. The CDR3 sequence: CASSQTLAGVPLFFEQYF. CDR3 nucleotides: TGCGCCAGCAGCCAGACACTAGCGGGGGTACCCCTATTTTTCGAGCAGTACTTC.

The CDR3 DNA reads as TGTGCCAGCAGCTTCGGGGGGGCCGAGATGAACACTGAAGCTTTCTTT. It translates to CASSFGGAEMNTEAFF. This rearrangement joins TRBV11-2 to TRBJ1-1; D might be TRBD1 (6 bases). CDR3 length: 16 residues. CDR1 is SGHAT and CDR2 is FQNNGV in the germline V gene. V was shortened by 3 bases and J by 0 bases, with 14 bases between the two germline ends.

The chain uses TRBV4-3 and TRBJ2-6; a possible D gene is TRBD1 (7 bases). Per the germline V gene, CDR1 is LGHNA and CDR2 is YSLEER. This CDR3 spans 17 amino acids. Deletions cut 5 bases from V and 3 bases from J, with 17 bases between. CDR3 in DNA: TGCGCCAGCAGCACGGAGGGGGCGCCGGGTGGGGCCAACGTCCTGACTTTC. Translation gives CASSTEGAPGGANVLTF.

This clone was detected once. The rearrangement uses TRBV10-3 and TRBJ1-2, with 8 bases identical to TRBD1. The CDR3 has 16 residues. With 0 bases clipped from V and 5 bases from J, the junction kept 8 bases outside the gene matches. Germline CDR1 ENHRY, CDR2 SYGVKD. The CDR3 DNA is TGTGCCATCAGTGAGTCGGCGACAGGGGATTGGTATGGCTACACCTTC. Translation: CAISESATGDWYGYTF.

The chain links TRBV7-2 to TRBJ1-2; the D is unclear. The germline V gene has CDR1 SGHTA and CDR2 FQGNSA. The CDR3 contains 13 residues. V lost 3 bases and J 1 base, leaving 6 bases between the germline ends. In DNA form, the CDR3 reads TGTGCCAGCAGCTTCGGGAGTAACTATGGCTACACCTTC. This sequence encodes CASSFGSNYGYTF. Using reference TRBV7-2 and TRBJ1-2 for the parts outside the CDR3, the full variable domain is GAGVSQSPSNKVTEKGKDVELRCDPISGHTALYWYRQSLGQGLEFLIYFQGNSAPDKSGLPSDRFSAERTGGSVSTLTIQRTQQEDSAVYLCASSFGSNYGYTFGSGTRLTVV.

The count of this clone is one. The gene calls are TRBV6-5 and TRBJ2-1; tentatively, D is TRBD1 (6 bases). Germline V gene sequence: CDR1 MNHEY, CDR2 SVGAGI. The CDR3 contains 15 residues. Trimming stripped 6 bases from V and 5 bases from J, with 17 bases between. CDR3 sequence reads: CASSSNRVGNNEQFF. For the CDR3, the DNA is TGTGCCAGCAGCTCGAACAGGGTTGGGAACAATGAGCAGTTCTTC.

The chain has TRBV18 and TRBJ2-7; TRBD1 matches at 8 bases. This CDR3 has 15 amino acids. The V segment lost 6 bases and the J segment 5 bases; nucleotides outside the gene matches: 12. CDR1 is KGHSH and CDR2 is LQKENI in the germline V gene. The CDR3 nucleotides read TGTGCCAGCTCGCTCCAGGGGGCTCTCCTGAACGAGCAGTACTTC. Amino acid sequence: CASSLQGALLNEQYF. The full variable domain, with the rest looked up from reference TRBV18 and TRBJ2-7, is NAGVMQNPRHLVRRRGQEARLRCSPMKGHSHVYWYRQLPEEGLKFMVYLQKENIIDESGMPKERFSAEFPKEGPSILRIQQVVRGDSAAYFCASSLQGALLNEQYFGPGTRLTVT.